The entry below describes one T cell receptor (beta chain). Its cognate antigen is unknown. TCRdb processed the reads anew with MiXCR; each CDR3 protein has one entry. Here the sample spans about 890,000 distinct CDR3 sequences, roughly a third being singletons. The data derive from a study of T cell repertoires in cytomegalovirus infection. Study-level background: Recently identified HLA-C-restricted and well-studied HLA-B-restricted CMV epitopes were used. Indications of both CMV infection and matching HLA type were provided by public TCR beta signatures.

V was clipped by 10 bases and J by 0 bases, with 8 bases between them. Germline lookup yields CDR1 ENHRY and CDR2 SYGVKD. This CDR3 has 12 residues. Overall study results and limits: The ex vivo response was dominated by HLA-C-restricted CMV-specific TCR beta clonotypes. The cumulative frequency of public TCR beta families distinguished individuals who carried CMV together with the relevant HLA.

The material was cultured CD8+ T cells from PBMCs, obtained from culture after CMV antigen stimulation. The chain links TRBV10-3 to TRBJ2-3, with D possibly called TRBD1 or TRBD2 (5 bases each). The receptor was isolated from a human donor in good health (CMV status not recorded). Some clones in this sample may be carry-over from other donors' samples. CDR3 coding DNA: TGTGCCACCCGGGACAGCACAGATACGCAGTATTTT. It translates to CATRDSTDTQYF.